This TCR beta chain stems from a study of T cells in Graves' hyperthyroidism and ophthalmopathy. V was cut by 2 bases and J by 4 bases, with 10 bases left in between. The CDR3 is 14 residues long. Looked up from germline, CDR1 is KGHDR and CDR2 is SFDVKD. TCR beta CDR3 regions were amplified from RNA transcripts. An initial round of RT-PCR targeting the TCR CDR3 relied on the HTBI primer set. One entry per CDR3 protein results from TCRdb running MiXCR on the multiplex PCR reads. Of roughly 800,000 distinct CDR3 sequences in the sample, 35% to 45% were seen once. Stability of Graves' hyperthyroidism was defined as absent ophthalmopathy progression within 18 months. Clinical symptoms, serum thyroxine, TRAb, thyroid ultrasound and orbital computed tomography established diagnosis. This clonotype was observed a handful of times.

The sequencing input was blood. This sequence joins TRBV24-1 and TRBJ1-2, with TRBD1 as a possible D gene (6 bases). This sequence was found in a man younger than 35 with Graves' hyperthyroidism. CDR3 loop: CATSDSWDIYGYTF. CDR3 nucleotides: TGTGCCACCAGTGATTCTTGGGACATCTATGGCTACACCTTC.